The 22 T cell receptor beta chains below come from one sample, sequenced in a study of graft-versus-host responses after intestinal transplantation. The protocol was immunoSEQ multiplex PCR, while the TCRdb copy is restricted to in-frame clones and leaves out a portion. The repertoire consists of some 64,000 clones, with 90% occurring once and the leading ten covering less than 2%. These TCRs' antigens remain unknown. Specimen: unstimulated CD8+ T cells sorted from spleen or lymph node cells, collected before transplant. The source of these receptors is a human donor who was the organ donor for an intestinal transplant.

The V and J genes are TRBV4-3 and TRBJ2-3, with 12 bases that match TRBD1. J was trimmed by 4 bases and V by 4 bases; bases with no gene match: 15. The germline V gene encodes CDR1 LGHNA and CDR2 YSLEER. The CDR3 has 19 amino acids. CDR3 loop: CASSPGGTGGAAVADTQYF. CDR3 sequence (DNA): TGCGCCAGCAGCCCCGGGGGGACAGGGGGCGCGGCGGTTGCAGATACGCAGTATTTT.

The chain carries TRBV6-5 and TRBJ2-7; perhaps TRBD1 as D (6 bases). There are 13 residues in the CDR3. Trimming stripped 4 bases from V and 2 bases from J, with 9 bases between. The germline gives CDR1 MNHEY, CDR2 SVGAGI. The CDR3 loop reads CASSLTGPYEQYF. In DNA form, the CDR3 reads TGTGCCAGCAGTTTGACAGGCCCCTACGAGCAGTACTTC.

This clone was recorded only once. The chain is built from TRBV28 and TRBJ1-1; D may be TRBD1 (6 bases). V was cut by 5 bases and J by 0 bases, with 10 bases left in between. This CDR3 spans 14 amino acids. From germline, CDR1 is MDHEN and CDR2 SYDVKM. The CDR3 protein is CASSNRVLNTEAFF. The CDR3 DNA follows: TGTGCCAGCAGTAACAGGGTACTGAACACTGAAGCTTTCTTT.

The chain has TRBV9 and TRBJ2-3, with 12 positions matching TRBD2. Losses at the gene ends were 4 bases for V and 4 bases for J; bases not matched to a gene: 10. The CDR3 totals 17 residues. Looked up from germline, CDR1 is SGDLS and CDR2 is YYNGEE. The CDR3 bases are TGTGCCAGCAGCCCCCAAACTAGCGGGAGGAGGTCAGATACGCAGTATTTT. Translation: CASSPQTSGRRSDTQYF.

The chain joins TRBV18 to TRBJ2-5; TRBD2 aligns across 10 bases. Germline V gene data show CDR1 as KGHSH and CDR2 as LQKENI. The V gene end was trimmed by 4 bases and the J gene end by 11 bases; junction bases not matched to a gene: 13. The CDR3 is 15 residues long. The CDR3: CASSRPAGGPGEQYF. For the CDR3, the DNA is TGTGCCAGCTCACGCCCAGCGGGAGGGCCGGGGGAGCAGTACTTC.

CDR3: CASSFGTSGGNEQFF. For the CDR3, the DNA is TGTGCCAGCAGCTTCGGGACTAGCGGGGGTAATGAGCAGTTCTTC. The chain joins TRBV11-2 to TRBJ2-1; 14 positions agree with TRBD2. The CDR3 runs to 15 residues. V lost 3 bases to trimming and J lost 7 bases; unmatched junction nucleotides: 2. The germline gives CDR1 SGHAT, CDR2 FQNNGV.

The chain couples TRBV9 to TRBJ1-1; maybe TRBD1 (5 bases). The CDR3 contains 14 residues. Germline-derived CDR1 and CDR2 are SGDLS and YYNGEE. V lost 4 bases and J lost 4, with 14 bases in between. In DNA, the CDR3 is TGTGCCAGCAGCCTTTGGGGGGGGAGCACTGAAGCTTTCTTT. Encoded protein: CASSLWGGSTEAFF.

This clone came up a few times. DNA for the CDR3: TGCGCCAGCAGCCAAGGACGCGACAGGGGGGCAGATACGCAGTATTTT. Its protein product is CASSQGRDRGADTQYF. The rearrangement links TRBV4-3 to TRBJ2-3, with 9 bases fitting TRBD1. CDR1 is LGHNA and CDR2 is YSLEER in the germline V gene. This CDR3 spans 16 amino acids. V was pared by 1 base and J by 4 bases, with 6 bases of the junction left unmatched.

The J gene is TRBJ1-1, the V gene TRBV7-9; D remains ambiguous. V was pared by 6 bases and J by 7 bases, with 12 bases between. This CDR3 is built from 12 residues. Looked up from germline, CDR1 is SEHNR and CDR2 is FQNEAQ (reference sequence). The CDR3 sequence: CASRPARVEAFF. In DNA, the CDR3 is TGTGCCAGCAGGCCAGCCCGGGTTGAAGCTTTCTTT.

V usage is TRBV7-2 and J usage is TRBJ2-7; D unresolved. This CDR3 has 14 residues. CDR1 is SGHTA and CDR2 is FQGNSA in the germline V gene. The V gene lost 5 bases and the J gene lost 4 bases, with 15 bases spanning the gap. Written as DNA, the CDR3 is TGTGCCAGCAGCCCCACGCAGGCAAGGTACGAGCAGTACTTC. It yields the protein CASSPTQARYEQYF.

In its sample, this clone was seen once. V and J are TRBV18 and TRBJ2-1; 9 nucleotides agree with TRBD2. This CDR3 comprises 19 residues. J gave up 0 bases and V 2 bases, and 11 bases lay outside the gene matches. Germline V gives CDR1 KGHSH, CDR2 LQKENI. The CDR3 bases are TGTGCCAGCTCACCAAGGAGACTAGCGGTGACGAGCTCCTACAATGAGCAGTTCTTC. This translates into CASSPRRLAVTSSYNEQFF.

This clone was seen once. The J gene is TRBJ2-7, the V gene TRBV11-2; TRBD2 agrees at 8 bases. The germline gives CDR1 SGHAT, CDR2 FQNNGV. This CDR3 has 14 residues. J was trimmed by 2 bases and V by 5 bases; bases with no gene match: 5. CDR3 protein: CASSPSGRAYEQYF. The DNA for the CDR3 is TGTGCCAGCAGCCCTAGCGGGCGAGCCTACGAGCAGTACTTC.

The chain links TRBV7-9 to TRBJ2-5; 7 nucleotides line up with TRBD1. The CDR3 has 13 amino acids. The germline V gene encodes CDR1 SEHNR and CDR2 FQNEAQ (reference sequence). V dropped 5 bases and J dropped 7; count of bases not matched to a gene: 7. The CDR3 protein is CASSLSTGRTQYF. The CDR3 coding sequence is TGTGCCAGCAGCCTTTCGACAGGGCGGACCCAGTACTTC. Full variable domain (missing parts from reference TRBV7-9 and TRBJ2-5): DTGVSQNPRHKITKRGQNVTFRCDPISEHNRLYWYRQTLGQGPEFLTYFQNEAQLEKSRLLSDRFSAERPKGSFSTLEIQRTEQGDSAMYLCASSLSTGRTQYFGPGTRLLVL.

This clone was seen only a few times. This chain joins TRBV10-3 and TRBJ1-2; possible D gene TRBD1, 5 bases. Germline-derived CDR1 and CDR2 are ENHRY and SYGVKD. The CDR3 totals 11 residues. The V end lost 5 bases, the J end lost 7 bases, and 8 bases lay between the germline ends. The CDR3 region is CAISSDTGYTF. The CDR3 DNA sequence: TGTGCCATCAGTTCGGACACTGGCTACACCTTC.

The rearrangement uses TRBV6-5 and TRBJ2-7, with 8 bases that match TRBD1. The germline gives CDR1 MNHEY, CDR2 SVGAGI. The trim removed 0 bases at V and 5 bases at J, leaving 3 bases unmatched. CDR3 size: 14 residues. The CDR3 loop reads CASSYSTTGDEQYF. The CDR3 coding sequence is TGTGCCAGCAGTTACTCGACGACAGGGGACGAGCAGTACTTC.

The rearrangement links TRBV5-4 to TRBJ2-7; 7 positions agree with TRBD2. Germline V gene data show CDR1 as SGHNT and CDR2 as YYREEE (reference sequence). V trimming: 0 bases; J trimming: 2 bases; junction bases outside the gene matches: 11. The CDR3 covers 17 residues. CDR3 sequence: CASSLDYSRELAYEQYF. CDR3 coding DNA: TGTGCCAGCAGCTTGGATTATTCGCGGGAGTTGGCCTACGAGCAGTACTTC.

The CDR3 DNA is TGTGCCAGCAGCCCAGGGACAGGGGCCTACGAGCAGTACTTC. This encodes CASSPGTGAYEQYF. This rearrangement joins TRBV7-2 to TRBJ2-7, with 10 bases fitting TRBD1. In germline, CDR1 is SGHTA, CDR2 FQGNSA. CDR3 size: 14 residues. V trimming: 5 bases; J trimming: 2 bases; junction bases outside the gene matches: 3.

CDR3 sequence (DNA): TGTGCCAGCTCACCGGGCGGGGCCTCCTACAATGAGCAGTTCTTC. This sequence encodes CASSPGGASYNEQFF. V is TRBV18 and J is TRBJ2-1, with a possible D match to TRBD2 (6 bases). Trimming left V 3 bases short and J 0 bases short, with 9 bases between. This CDR3 comprises 15 residues. Germline CDR1 and CDR2: KGHSH and LQKENI.

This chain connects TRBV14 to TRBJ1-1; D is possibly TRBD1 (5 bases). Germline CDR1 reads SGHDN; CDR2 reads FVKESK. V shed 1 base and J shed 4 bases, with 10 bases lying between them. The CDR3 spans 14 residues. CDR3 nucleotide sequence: TGTGCCAGCAGCCAAGGGTGGGGCTCCACTGAAGCTTTCTTT. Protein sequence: CASSQGWGSTEAFF.

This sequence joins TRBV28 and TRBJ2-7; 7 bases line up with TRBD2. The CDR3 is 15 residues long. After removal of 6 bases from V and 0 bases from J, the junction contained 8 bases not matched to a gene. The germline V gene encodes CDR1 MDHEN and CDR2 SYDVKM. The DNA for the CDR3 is TGTGCCAGCAGACCCCCGGGACTACTCTCCTACGAGCAGTACTTC. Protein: CASRPPGLLSYEQYF.

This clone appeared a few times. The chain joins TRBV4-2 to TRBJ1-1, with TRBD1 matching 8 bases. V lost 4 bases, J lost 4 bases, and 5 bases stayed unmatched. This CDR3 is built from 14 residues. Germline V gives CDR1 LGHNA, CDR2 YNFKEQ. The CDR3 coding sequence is TGTGCCAGCAGCCCATCACAGGGGGGCACTGAAGCTTTCTTT. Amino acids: CASSPSQGGTEAFF.

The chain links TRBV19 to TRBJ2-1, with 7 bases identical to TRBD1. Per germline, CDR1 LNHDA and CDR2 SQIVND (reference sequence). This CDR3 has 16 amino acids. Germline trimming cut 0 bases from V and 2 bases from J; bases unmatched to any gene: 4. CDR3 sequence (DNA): TGTGCCAGTAGTATAGAGGGACAGCGCGCCTACAATGAGCAGTTCTTC. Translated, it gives CASSIEGQRAYNEQFF.